This TCR beta chain was sequenced for a study of cytomegalovirus exposure and HLA in healthy donors. On this clone: Antigen: not known.

Whole-study findings and limits: Compared with the approximately 680-donor mean, an Asian-associated ancestry cluster reportedly had fewer N-insertions, according to a later analysis. The study put 150 or so TCR beta chains on its list as cytomegalovirus-associated.

The CDR3 runs to 14 residues. After removal of 4 bases from V and 4 bases from J, the junction contained 6 bases not matched to a gene. Germline V lookup: CDR1 MDHEN, CDR2 SYDVKM. Vbeta (60) and Jbeta (13) primers were used in the PCR. The assay was immunoSEQ multiplex PCR, and TCRdb's table has in-frame clones only and misses some. The table has 280,000 or so clones, roughly 90% seen once. When sampled, the donors appeared nominally healthy, though they likely had unrecorded immune exposures. The receptor was derived from a woman under 30 in good health and CMV-seronegative. The chain couples TRBV28 to TRBJ1-2; the match to TRBD1 covers 7 bases. Sequencing used PBMCs. In DNA form, the CDR3 reads TGTGCCAGCAGTTCACAGGGGTATGGCTATGGCTACACCTTC. The encoded protein is CASSSQGYGYGYTF.